The sequence of this TCR beta chain was determined in a study of blood T cell repertoires in COVID-19. Here immunoSEQ multiplex PCR was the method, and the copy in TCRdb shows in-frame clones only, minus some. Of 35,000 to 50,000 clones in the sample, 88% were seen once. Germline V CDR1 and CDR2: ENHRY, SYGVKD. With 3 bases removed from V and 2 bases from J, the gap between germline ends came to 8 bases. This CDR3 spans 14 amino acids. The TCR comes from a human donor in a cohort sampled during active COVID-19. The chain employs TRBV10-3 and TRBJ1-5, with a tentative D call TRBD1 (5 bases). The sequenced sample was peripheral blood. CDR3 DNA sequence: TGTGCCATCAGTGATTCCAGGGGCAATCAGCCCCAGCATTTT. This encodes CAISDSRGNQPQHF.